This T cell receptor beta chain was identified in a study of shared clonotypes between healthy human individuals. Study-wide background: Per-donor plates numbered three CD4 naive, three CD4 memory, two CD8 naive and one CD8 memory.

Comment on this clone: Its antigen is still unknown.

Assay execution proceeded at the deep level. Only in-frame clones appear in the TCRdb table, and some are missing; sequencing was by immunoSEQ multiplex PCR. The data contain approximately 1.5 million clones, 98% of them seen just once; the ten biggest clones take up about 0.4%. Notes on the study in general: The study sampled only blood, and tissue repertoires likely differ.

Specimen: naive CD4+ T cells sorted from blood. Subset here: CD45RA+ positively selected. The TCR sequence derives from a man aged 25 to 40 in good health.

The CDR3 spells CASSGKDSTEAFF. DNA for the CDR3: TGTGCCAGCAGCGGTAAGGACAGCACTGAAGCTTTCTTT. This chain links TRBV5-4 with TRBJ1-1, with D possibly TRBD1 on 6 matching bases. V lost 4 bases to trimming and J lost 4 bases, with 11 bases between them. The CDR3 spans 13 residues. CDR1 SGHNT and CDR2 YYREEE come from the germline V gene (reference sequence).